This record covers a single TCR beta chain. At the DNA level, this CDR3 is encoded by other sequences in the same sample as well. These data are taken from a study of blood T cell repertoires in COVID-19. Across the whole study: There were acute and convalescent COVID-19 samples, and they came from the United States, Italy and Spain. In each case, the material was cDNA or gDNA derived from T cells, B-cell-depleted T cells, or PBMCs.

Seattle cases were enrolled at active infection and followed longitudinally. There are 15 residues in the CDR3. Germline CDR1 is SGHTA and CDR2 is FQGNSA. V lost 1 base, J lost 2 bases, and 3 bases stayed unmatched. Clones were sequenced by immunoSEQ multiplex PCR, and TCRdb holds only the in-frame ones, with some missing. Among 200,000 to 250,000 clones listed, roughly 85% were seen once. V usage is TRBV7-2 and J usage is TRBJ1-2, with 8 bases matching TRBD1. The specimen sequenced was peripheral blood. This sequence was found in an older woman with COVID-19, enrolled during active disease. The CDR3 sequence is CASSLGTGGNYGYTF. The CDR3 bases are TGTGCCAGCAGCTTAGGCACAGGGGGAAACTATGGCTACACCTTC.